This T cell receptor beta chain was recovered during a study of cytomegalovirus exposure and HLA in healthy donors. Findings and caveats of the study: An analysis that was carried out later associated 15,000 to 20,000 TCR beta sequences with HLA alleles at 0.05 false discovery rate. Being indistinguishable, some V segments were excluded, TRBV6-2 and TRBV6-3 among them. Most of the CMV-associated TCR beta chains (in a later analysis) appeared to be HLA-restricted.

It was with 60 Vbeta and 13 Jbeta primers that the PCR ran. TCRdb's copy holds only in-frame clones and misses some; the assay was immunoSEQ multiplex PCR. This table has approximately 110,000 clones, 82% appearing once. CDR1 is SGHTA, CDR2 FQGNSA, per germline. This CDR3 comprises 14 residues. Trimming took off 5 bases at V and 1 base at J, with 11 bases between the two ends. Notes on this clone: Its antigen is not identified.

This rearrangement joins TRBV7-2 to TRBJ1-2; no clear D gene. This TCR was sampled from a woman aged 18-29 years in good health and CMV-seronegative. Material for sequencing was PBMCs. The CDR3 spells CASSLTVVNYGYTF. For the CDR3, the DNA is TGTGCCAGCAGCCTCACAGTGGTTAACTATGGCTACACCTTC.